This entry lists 25 T cell receptor beta chains sequenced from one sample in a study of T cell responses to AZD1222 COVID-19 vaccine (dated by TCRdb to 2020 to 2023). Library creation used the immunoSEQ multiplex PCR assay. TCRdb took over this immuneACCESS table, retaining in-frame rearrangements with V and J assigned. Such tables are incomplete; in checked studies, under half of the missing clones stem from an unresolved V gene, and the remainder is unexplained. This sample lists 150,000 to 200,000 clones; 92% were detected once. 4% to 5.5% of the sample is taken by the ten largest. This sample's time point label indicates: baseline before first vaccination. The treatment or condition label for this specimen denotes: meningococcal conjugate vaccine given as trial control. The sample in question was peripheral blood, obtained on day 0 of MenACWY control vaccination. The receptors stem from an adult in good health.

The chain combines TRBV7-3 with TRBJ2-1; D perhaps matches TRBD1 (8 bases). Germline CDR1 and CDR2: SGHTA and FQGTGA. V was pared by 5 bases and J by 8 bases, with 22 bases between. The CDR3 runs to 16 residues. The CDR3 reads CASSQGGDRSVDEQFF. In DNA form, the CDR3 reads TGTGCCAGCAGCCAAGGGGGGGACAGGTCCGTGGATGAGCAGTTCTTC.

This clone occurred once. This chain links TRBV19 with TRBJ1-2; D is uncertain. CDR1 is LNHDA and CDR2 is SQIVND in the germline V gene (reference sequence). The V and J ends lost 4 bases and 5 bases respectively, with 8 bases between them. CDR3 length: 12 residues. DNA of the CDR3: TGTGCCAGTAGTACCGAATCTTATGGCTACACCTTC. Translation gives CASSTESYGYTF.

The count of this clone is one. The chain recombines TRBV11-3 with TRBJ1-1; no definite D call. The germline V gene has CDR1 SGHNT and CDR2 YENEEA. With 2 bases removed from V and 3 bases from J, the gap between germline ends came to 7 bases. The CDR3 has 13 residues. CDR3 bases: TGTGCCAGCAGCTTACACCCGTACACTGAAGCTTTCTTT. Translated: CASSLHPYTEAFF.

The J gene is TRBJ2-4, the V gene TRBV14, with TRBD2 matching 7 bases. Germline CDR1 and CDR2: SGHDN and FVKESK. The CDR3 totals 16 residues. V was clipped by 2 bases and J by 7 bases; unmatched bases: 11. CDR3 sequence: CASSQWSAGATNIQYF. The CDR3 DNA reads TGTGCCAGCAGCCAATGGTCGGCGGGAGCCACTAACATTCAGTACTTC.

The rearrangement links TRBV27 to TRBJ2-1; D gene ambiguous. Trimming pared 5 bases from V and 5 bases from J, leaving 10 bases between. This CDR3 spans 13 amino acids. CDR1 MNHEY and CDR2 SMNVEV come from the germline V gene (reference sequence). CDR3 bases: TGTGCCAGCAGTCGTCCCCCCCACAATGAGCAGTTCTTC. Protein sequence: CASSRPPHNEQFF.

This clone was detected a few times. The chain employs TRBV19 and TRBJ1-4; no clear D gene. CDR1 is LNHDA, CDR2 SQIVND, per germline (reference sequence). With 3 bases removed from V and 0 bases from J, the gap between germline ends came to 5 bases. The CDR3 contains 14 residues. The CDR3 coding sequence is TGTGCCAGTAGTATCGGTACAACTAATGAAAAACTGTTTTTT. This encodes CASSIGTTNEKLFF.

V and J are TRBV6-6 and TRBJ1-3, with D possibly matching TRBD1 (5 bases). Germline V gene data show CDR1 as MNHNY and CDR2 as SVGAGI (reference sequence). The CDR3 sequence is 14 residues long. The V end lost 2 bases, the J end lost 5 bases, and 10 bases lay between the germline ends. The CDR3 coding sequence is TGTGCCAGCAGTTACACGGCAGGGCGAAACACCATATATTTT. Translating gives CASSYTAGRNTIYF.

V is TRBV6-6 and J is TRBJ2-1; TRBD2 matches at 12 bases. This CDR3 contains 16 residues. The trim removed 4 bases at V and 2 bases at J, leaving 3 bases unmatched. Per the germline V gene, CDR1 is MNHNY and CDR2 is SVGAGI (reference sequence). The CDR3 loop is CASSFRTSGTYNEQFF. The CDR3 DNA sequence: TGTGCCAGCAGTTTCCGGACTAGCGGGACCTACAATGAGCAGTTCTTC.

This rearrangement joins TRBV21-1 to TRBJ1-2. TRBV21-1 is described as a pseudogene. CDR3 length equals 16 residues. The DNA for the CDR3 is TGTGCCAGCAGCAAAGGAAGCGGCCGCCGAATCTATGGCTACACCTTC. This sequence encodes CASSKGSGRRIYGYTF.

This clone came up once. This chain links TRBV19 with TRBJ1-6, with unresolved D. V dropped 11 bases and J dropped 9 bases, with 17 bases sitting between them. This CDR3 is built from 13 residues. Germline assignment: CDR1 LNHDA and CDR2 SQIVND (reference sequence). The CDR3: CASQDNAGSPLHF. CDR3 nucleotides: TGTGCCTCCCAAGACAATGCAGGTTCACCCCTCCACTTT.

Of note for this clone: The same CDR3 can be traced to other DNA sequences in this sample. This chain links TRBV10-3 with TRBJ2-7; 7 nucleotides align to TRBD1. Trimming took 6 bases from V and 3 from J; bases not matched to a gene: 8. There are 14 residues in the CDR3. The germline V gene has CDR1 ENHRY and CDR2 SYGVKD. The CDR3 DNA sequence: TGTGCCATCAGACCTCCAGGGGGAAACTACGAGCAGTACTTC. It is translated as CAIRPPGGNYEQYF.

This chain joins TRBV5-1 and TRBJ2-1; perhaps D is TRBD1 or TRBD2 (5 bases each). The CDR3 sequence is 16 residues long. Trimming removed 4 bases at V and 8 bases at J, with 22 bases between. CDR1 is SGHRS and CDR2 is YFSETQ in the germline V gene. The CDR3 nucleotides are TGCGCCAGCAGCCTACTAACCGGGACCCCGTCGGATGAGCAGTTCTTC. It translates to CASSLLTGTPSDEQFF. Supplemented by reference TRBV5-1 and TRBJ2-1, the full variable domain reads KAGVTQTPRYLIKTRGQQVTLSCSPISGHRSVSWYQQTPGQGLQFLFEYFSETQRNKGNFPGRFSGRQFSNSRSEMNVSTLELGDSALYLCASSLLTGTPSDEQFFGPGTRLTVL.

The V gene is TRBV6-6, the J gene TRBJ1-6; D is uncertain. V was clipped by 7 bases and J by 12 bases, with 10 bases between them. The CDR3 has 11 residues. The germline V gene has CDR1 MNHNY and CDR2 SVGAGI (reference sequence). The CDR3 protein is CASTPGGPLHF. CDR3 sequence (DNA): TGTGCCAGCACCCCTGGAGGACCCCTCCACTTT.

V is TRBV11-3 and J is TRBJ2-7; 8 nucleotides align to TRBD1. Losses at the gene ends were 1 base for V and 6 bases for J; bases not matched to a gene: 11. The CDR3 loop spans 16 amino acids. Looked up from germline, CDR1 is SGHNT and CDR2 is YENEEA. The CDR3 sequence is CASSLGTGFGFGEQYF. The CDR3 coding sequence is TGTGCCAGCAGCTTAGGGACAGGGTTTGGGTTCGGCGAGCAGTACTTC.

The rearrangement joins TRBV24-1 to TRBJ1-1, with 7 positions matching TRBD1. The CDR3 covers 14 residues. Germline V gene sequence: CDR1 KGHDR, CDR2 SFDVKD. V trimming: 7 bases; J trimming: 3 bases; junction bases outside the gene matches: 7. The CDR3 DNA sequence: TGTGCCACCAGCCAGACAGGGCCTTACACTGAAGCTTTCTTT. Amino acids: CATSQTGPYTEAFF.

The V gene is TRBV15, the J gene TRBJ1-2; 9 bases fit TRBD1. The V gene's germline CDR1 is LNHNV and CDR2 YYDKDF (reference sequence). This CDR3 spans 15 amino acids. The V and J ends lost 3 bases and 10 bases, in that order; junction bases with no gene match: 12. The CDR3 region is CATSSGPGDREIYTF. DNA of the CDR3: TGTGCCACCAGCAGTGGACCAGGGGACAGGGAGATCTACACCTTC.

The chain combines TRBV19 with TRBJ1-2; no clear D gene. The CDR3 has 15 residues. Germline V gives CDR1 LNHDA, CDR2 SQIVND (reference sequence). Trimming left V 4 bases short and J 5 bases short, with 17 bases between. The CDR3 sequence is CASSTARWLTYGYTF. DNA of the CDR3: TGTGCCAGTAGTACGGCCAGGTGGTTAACTTATGGCTACACCTTC.

V gene TRBV6-5 combines with J gene TRBJ2-4; TRBD1 is a possible D gene (6 bases). CDR3 size: 14 residues. Per the germline V gene, CDR1 is MNHEY and CDR2 is SVGAGI. The ends were cut back, 5 bases at V and 10 bases at J, with 18 bases in the middle. CDR3 DNA: TGTGCCAGCAGTCCCCCGGGACACCCTACGATTCAGTACTTC. This sequence encodes CASSPPGHPTIQYF.

The genes are TRBV11-2 and TRBJ2-1; D is possibly TRBD1 (6 bases). The V end lost 5 bases, the J end lost 6 bases, and 20 bases lay between the germline ends. This CDR3 is 16 amino acids long. Per germline, CDR1 SGHAT and CDR2 FQNNGV. CDR3 sequence (DNA): TGTGCCAGCAGCCCCGTCAGGGGCCAAGGGGGCAATGAGCAGTTCTTC. As protein: CASSPVRGQGGNEQFF.

The chain joins TRBV9 to TRBJ1-2, with TRBD1 matching 9 bases. CDR3 length equals 14 residues. Germline V gene sequence: CDR1 SGDLS, CDR2 YYNGEE. The V and J ends lost 5 bases and 7 bases, in that order; junction bases with no gene match: 9. The CDR3 spells CASSETGGAGGYTF. The CDR3 bases are TGTGCCAGCAGTGAAACAGGGGGCGCGGGTGGCTACACCTTC.

The gene calls are TRBV13 and TRBJ2-7; 8 bases are shared with TRBD1. Germline CDR1 and CDR2: PRHDT and FYEKMQ (reference sequence). The V and J ends lost 5 bases and 4 bases, in that order; junction bases with no gene match: 7. The length of the CDR3 is 14 residues. The CDR3 DNA reads TGTGCCAGCAGCCCTGGACAGGGCTATTACGAGCAGTACTTC. It yields the protein CASSPGQGYYEQYF.

The chain recombines TRBV27 with TRBJ2-7, with 9 bases identical to TRBD2. Germline loops: CDR1 MNHEY, CDR2 SMNVEV (reference sequence). The CDR3 length is 14 residues. V lost 7 bases and J lost 2; bases outside the gene matches: 6. DNA of the CDR3: TGTGCCAGCAAAGGGCTAGCGGGACCCTACGAGCAGTACTTC. Translating gives CASKGLAGPYEQYF.

This clone was recorded only once. This chain uses TRBV15 with TRBJ1-6; D perhaps matches TRBD1 (5 bases). Germline assignment: CDR1 LNHNV and CDR2 YYDKDF (reference sequence). The V end lost 4 bases, the J end lost 8 bases, and 12 bases lay between the germline ends. CDR3 length: 14 residues. For the CDR3, the DNA is TGTGCCACCAGCATAGGGGCGGGGGATTCACCCCTCCACTTT. This translates into CATSIGAGDSPLHF.

CDR3 sequence (DNA): TGCGCCAGCAGCTCATCGGGGGGTGACACTGAAGCTTTCTTT. Amino acid sequence: CASSSSGGDTEAFF. This sequence joins TRBV5-1 and TRBJ1-1; tentatively, D is TRBD1 (5 bases). The germline V gene has CDR1 SGHRS and CDR2 YFSETQ. Trimming cost V 3 bases and J 3 bases, with 12 bases left between them. The CDR3 is 14 amino acids.

This clone was picked up many times. The rearrangement links TRBV2 to TRBJ2-1; D perhaps matches TRBD2 (5 bases). V shed 5 bases and J shed 2 bases, with 10 bases lying between them. The CDR3 spans 14 residues. Germline V gene data show CDR1 as SNHLY and CDR2 as FYNNEI. The CDR3 coding sequence is TGTGCCAGCAGTTCGAGGGAACCCTACAATGAGCAGTTCTTC. Residues: CASSSREPYNEQFF.